Below are 24 T cell receptor beta chains sequenced from a single sample in a study of T cell responses to AZD1222 COVID-19 vaccine. Repertoires were generated with immunoSEQ multiplex PCR, while TCRdb's copy carries only in-frame clones and drops some. This table has some 150,000 clones, approximately 89% appearing once. The sequences come from peripheral blood, collected on day 0 of AZD1222 vaccination. Source of these receptors: an adult in good health.

V is TRBV29-1 and J is TRBJ2-7; perhaps D is TRBD1 or TRBD2 (5 bases each). This CDR3 spans 12 amino acids. In germline, CDR1 is SQVTM, CDR2 ANQGSEA. V lost 7 bases and J 2 bases, leaving 12 bases between the germline ends. The CDR3 DNA reads TGCAGCGGAGGGGAAGGCGCCTACGAGCAGTACTTC. Translating gives CSGGEGAYEQYF.

V is TRBV27 and J is TRBJ1-5; 10 nucleotides agree with TRBD1. Germline CDR1 and CDR2: MNHEY and SMNVEV (reference sequence). Germline trimming cut 4 bases from V and 5 bases from J; bases unmatched to any gene: 5. CDR3 length equals 15 residues. CDR3 protein: CASSSGQGGHQPQHF. In nucleotides, the CDR3 is TGTGCCAGCAGTTCCGGACAGGGGGGCCATCAGCCCCAGCATTTT.

V and J are TRBV5-1 and TRBJ2-7; tentative D call: TRBD1 (6 bases). The CDR3 is 19 amino acids. V dropped 1 base and J dropped 2 bases, with 25 bases sitting between them. From germline, CDR1 is SGHRS and CDR2 YFSETQ. This chain's CDR3 is CASSLSILRRTDETYEQYF. The CDR3 DNA reads TGCGCCAGCAGCTTGTCAATATTAAGAAGGACAGATGAAACCTACGAGCAGTACTTC.

This clone was seen only a few times. J is TRBJ2-5 and V is TRBV30; maybe TRBD1 (5 bases). V was trimmed by 0 bases and J by 7 bases, leaving 12 bases between them. The CDR3 has 13 residues. Germline assignment: CDR1 GTSNPN and CDR2 SVGIG (reference sequence). The CDR3 DNA reads TGTGCCTGGAGTGTAGGCCTAAGGGGGACCCAGTACTTC. Protein: CAWSVGLRGTQYF.

The CDR3 bases are TGTGCCAGCAGCTTAGGCAGGGGGAGAACTGAAGCTTTCTTT. The encoded protein is CASSLGRGRTEAFF. The rearrangement uses TRBV7-2 and TRBJ1-1, with 7 bases that match TRBD1. The CDR3 spans 14 residues. The germline V gene has CDR1 SGHTA and CDR2 FQGNSA. The trim removed 1 base at V and 5 bases at J, leaving 4 bases unmatched.

The chain couples TRBV28 to TRBJ2-7; D is undetermined. Trimming cost V 4 bases and J 3 bases, with 7 bases left between them. This CDR3 spans 12 amino acids. Germline V lookup: CDR1 MDHEN, CDR2 SYDVKM. The DNA for the CDR3 is TGTGCCAGCAGTTGGATCGACTACGAGCAGTACTTC. It specifies CASSWIDYEQYF.

This chain links TRBV30 with TRBJ2-2; D unclear. The CDR3 spans 15 residues. V shed 3 bases and J shed 1 base, with 12 bases lying between them. The germline V gene has CDR1 GTSNPN and CDR2 SVGIG (reference sequence). The CDR3 nucleotides are TGTGCCTGGAGGCCGATATACAGGAACACCGGGGAGCTGTTTTTT. Translation: CAWRPIYRNTGELFF.

The CDR3 loop reads CASSSPTQGLGNTIYF. The CDR3 DNA reads as TGTGCCAGCAGTTCCCCCACCCAGGGGCTTGGAAACACCATATATTTT. The chain joins TRBV28 to TRBJ1-3; tentatively, D is TRBD1 (6 bases). The CDR3 length is 16 residues. CDR1 and CDR2 from the germline V gene are MDHEN and SYDVKM. The V end was cut by 4 bases, the J end by 3 bases, with 16 bases between.

The genes are TRBV6-2 or TRBV6-3 and TRBJ2-3; D call uncertain. Per germline, CDR1 MNHEY and CDR2 SVGEGT. The V and J ends lost 2 bases and 0 bases respectively, with 9 bases between them. The CDR3 is 15 amino acids. CDR3 DNA sequence: TGTGCCAGCAGTTACGGCCGCCTTAGCACAGATACGCAGTATTTT. Translated, it gives CASSYGRLSTDTQYF.

This rearrangement joins TRBV30 to TRBJ1-1, with TRBD1 matching over 8 bases. The germline gives CDR1 GTSNPN, CDR2 SVGIG (reference sequence). The junction had 6 bases not matched to a gene; V was cut back by 1 base and J by 2 bases. The CDR3 totals 15 residues. Here the CDR3 reads CAWSAPGQGNTEAFF. CDR3 nucleotide sequence: TGTGCCTGGAGTGCCCCCGGACAGGGTAACACTGAAGCTTTCTTT.

CDR3 in amino acids: CASSTSGRNEQFF. DNA for the CDR3: TGTGCCAGCAGCACGTCGGGGCGGAATGAGCAGTTCTTC. The chain is built from TRBV5-4 and TRBJ2-1; TRBD1 or TRBD2 may be the D gene (5 bases each). The CDR3 contains 13 residues. Trimming removed 4 bases from V and 7 bases from J, with 12 bases in between. CDR1 is SGHNT, CDR2 YYREEE, per germline (reference sequence).

The V gene is TRBV10-3, the J gene TRBJ1-5; the D gene is possibly TRBD1 (6 bases). CDR3 length equals 15 residues. Trimming took 0 bases from V and 4 from J, leaving 10 bases between them. In germline, CDR1 is ENHRY, CDR2 SYGVKD. The CDR3 DNA reads as TGTGCCATCAGTGAGTCCCACAGGGAGAATCAGCCCCAGCATTTT. Translation: CAISESHRENQPQHF.

The chain's CDR3 is CASRLGGTEAFF. In nucleotides, the CDR3 is TGTGCCAGCAGGCTGGGGGGGACTGAAGCTTTCTTT. The V and J genes are TRBV6-5 and TRBJ1-1; D perhaps matches TRBD1 (5 bases). Germline V gene lookup returns CDR1 MNHEY and CDR2 SVGAGI. The CDR3 has 12 amino acids. The germline V and J ends were trimmed by 6 bases and 5 bases, with 10 bases remaining between them.

This sequence joins TRBV19 and TRBJ2-7; D may match TRBD1 or TRBD2 (5 bases each). Trimming shortened V by 6 bases and J by 2 bases, and 14 bases separated the two germline ends. The CDR3 has 14 residues. Germline V CDR1 and CDR2: LNHDA, SQIVND (reference sequence). CDR3 sequence: CASRPGPWAYEQYF. The CDR3, as DNA: TGTGCCAGTAGACCGGGACCATGGGCCTACGAGCAGTACTTC.

This chain connects TRBV11-3 to TRBJ2-4, with D hard to call. Germline V lookup: CDR1 SGHNT, CDR2 YENEEA. This CDR3 is built from 16 residues. The ends were cut back, 0 bases at V and 1 base at J, with 10 bases in the middle. CDR3 loop: CASSLETNRAKNIQYF. In DNA form, the CDR3 reads TGTGCCAGCAGCTTAGAAACCAACCGGGCCAAAAACATTCAGTACTTC. Filled out from reference TRBV11-3 and TRBJ2-4, the complete variable domain reads EAGVVQSPRYKIIEKKQPVAFWCNPISGHNTLYWYLQNLGQGPELLIRYENEEAVDDSQLPKDRFSAERLKGVDSTLKIQPAELGDSAVYLCASSLETNRAKNIQYFGAGTRLSVL.

V gene TRBV7-9 combines with J gene TRBJ2-1; the D is unclear. The germline CDR1 and CDR2 sequences are SEHNR and FQNEAQ (reference sequence). Trimming stripped 1 base from V and 5 bases from J, with 12 bases between. The CDR3 is 15 residues long. Written as DNA, the CDR3 is TGTGCCAGCAGCTTAGAAGGCGCCCGCGACAATGAGCAGTTCTTC. Its translation is CASSLEGARDNEQFF. The complete variable domain, with remaining parts taken from reference TRBV7-9 and TRBJ2-1, reads DTGVSQNPRHKITKRGQNVTFRCDPISEHNRLYWYRQTLGQGPEFLTYFQNEAQLEKSRLLSDRFSAERPKGSFSTLEIQRTEQGDSAMYLCASSLEGARDNEQFFGPGTRLTVL.

The gene calls are TRBV19 and TRBJ1-1; TRBD1 is a possible D gene (6 bases). Germline lookup yields CDR1 LNHDA and CDR2 SQIVND (reference sequence). The CDR3 sequence is 16 residues long. The V end was cut by 5 bases, the J end by 1 base, with 17 bases between. CDR3 coding DNA: TGTGCCAGTAGTTCTCCGGGACACCGGCCGAACACTGAAGCTTTCTTT. It encodes CASSSPGHRPNTEAFF.

CDR3 loop: CSVALASNEQYF. CDR3 DNA sequence: TGCAGCGTTGCGCTAGCGTCGAACGAGCAGTACTTC. This chain links TRBV29-1 with TRBJ2-7, with TRBD2 as a possible D gene (6 bases). The V gene lost 4 bases and the J gene lost 5 bases, with 12 bases spanning the gap. The CDR3 consists of 12 residues. Germline V gives CDR1 SQVTM, CDR2 ANQGSEA.

The genes are TRBV3-1 (or the pseudogene TRBV3-2) and TRBJ1-3; a possible D gene is TRBD1 (6 bases). This CDR3 is built from 15 residues. V was clipped by 0 bases and J by 1 base, with 7 bases between them. Germline CDR1 reads LGHDT; CDR2 reads YNNKEL (reference sequence). CDR3: CASSQDQGSGNTIYF. CDR3 in DNA: TGTGCCAGCAGCCAAGATCAGGGGTCTGGAAACACCATATATTTT.

The table lists this clone with a few counts. This chain joins TRBV10-3 and TRBJ2-2; 11 bases agree with TRBD1. The CDR3 spans 14 residues. The V gene's germline CDR1 is ENHRY and CDR2 SYGVKD. V lost 7 bases, J lost 7 bases, and 5 bases stayed unmatched. The CDR3 protein is CAITGQGAGGELFF. CDR3 DNA sequence: TGTGCCATCACTGGACAGGGGGCAGGCGGGGAGCTGTTTTTT.

The J gene is TRBJ2-3, the V gene TRBV21-1; no check of the table's D call, TRBD2, against the DNA was made. TRBV21-1 is a documented pseudogene. The CDR3 sequence is 18 residues long. As DNA, the CDR3 is TGTGCCAGCAGCAAACCCGAATCCCGGGGGGCTGGCACAGATACGCAGTATTTT. Amino acid sequence: CASSKPESRGAGTDTQYF.

The chain recombines TRBV5-1 with TRBJ2-1; 7 bases are shared with TRBD1. The CDR3 extends over 16 amino acids. V was pared by 0 bases and J by 9 bases, with 12 bases of the junction left unmatched. Germline-derived CDR1 and CDR2 are SGHRS and YFSETQ. This chain's CDR3 is CASSLAVTGVDGEQFF. The DNA of the CDR3 is TGCGCCAGCAGCTTGGCCGTAACAGGGGTGGACGGTGAGCAGTTCTTC. Full variable domain (remainder filled in from reference TRBV5-1 and TRBJ2-1): KAGVTQTPRYLIKTRGQQVTLSCSPISGHRSVSWYQQTPGQGLQFLFEYFSETQRNKGNFPGRFSGRQFSNSRSEMNVSTLELGDSALYLCASSLAVTGVDGEQFFGPGTRLTVL.

The chain combines TRBV9 with TRBJ1-1, with 11 bases lining up with TRBD1. Per germline, CDR1 SGDLS and CDR2 YYNGEE. This CDR3 contains 13 residues. V lost 3 bases to trimming and J lost 11 bases; unmatched junction nucleotides: 6. The CDR3 loop reads CASSAGTGGVAFF. Here the CDR3 DNA reads TGTGCCAGCAGCGCCGGGACAGGGGGTGTTGCTTTCTTT.

The CDR3 DNA reads TGTGCTAGTGGCTACTCCGGGACAGGGGTAAACACCATATATTTT. This gives the protein CASGYSGTGVNTIYF. The rearrangement uses TRBV12-5 and TRBJ1-3, with 10 bases matching TRBD1. The germline V gene has CDR1 LGHNT and CDR2 FRNRAP. This CDR3 has 15 amino acids. The J segment lost 6 bases and the V segment lost 6 bases, leaving 8 bases of the junction unmatched.